One and the same sample provided the 17 T cell receptor beta chains below, sequenced in a study of blood T cell repertoires in COVID-19. Assay used: immunoSEQ multiplex PCR; TCRdb lists only in-frame clones, some missing. The sample contains about 170,000 clones, roughly four fifths of which appear only once. The sequencing input was peripheral blood. These receptors came from an elderly woman with acute or convalescent COVID-19.

The CDR3 DNA is TGCGCCAGCAGCCAAGAAGTTGGGCAGTCTTATGAAAAACTGTTTTTT. Residues: CASSQEVGQSYEKLFF. This chain links TRBV4-1 with TRBJ1-4, with D unclear. This CDR3 contains 16 residues. Trimming removed 0 bases from V and 6 bases from J, with 14 bases in between. The V gene's germline CDR1 is MGHRA and CDR2 YSYEKL.

The chain combines TRBV28 with TRBJ1-5; D not certain. Germline assignment: CDR1 MDHEN and CDR2 SYDVKM. Deletions cut 3 bases from V and 1 base from J, with 10 bases between. CDR3 length: 15 amino acids. In DNA form, the CDR3 reads TGTGCCAGCAGTTTCCCCAACTTCAGCAATCAGCCCCAGCATTTT. As protein: CASSFPNFSNQPQHF.

The rearrangement uses TRBV6-5 and TRBJ1-2; D remains unclear. The CDR3 spans 12 residues. CDR1 is MNHEY, CDR2 SVGAGI, per germline. Trimming took off 6 bases at V and 2 bases at J, with 7 bases between the two ends. The CDR3 protein is CASRSGNYGYTF. The CDR3 bases are TGTGCCAGCAGGTCAGGAAACTATGGCTACACCTTC.

This chain links TRBV15 with TRBJ2-5; 10 bases match TRBD1. The germline V gene encodes CDR1 LNHNV and CDR2 YYDKDF (reference sequence). V lost 8 bases to trimming and J lost 2 bases; unmatched junction nucleotides: 5. CDR3 length equals 14 residues. In DNA form, the CDR3 reads TGTGCCACCGGACAGGGGGTAATACAAGAGACCCAGTACTTC. It specifies CATGQGVIQETQYF.

As DNA, the CDR3 is TGTGCCAGCAGTTACCCAGGGGGGAACACTGAAGCTTTCTTT. This encodes CASSYPGGNTEAFF. The V gene is TRBV6-6, the J gene TRBJ1-1; 7 positions agree with TRBD1. CDR3 size: 14 residues. V was pared by 2 bases and J by 1 base, with 1 base of the junction left unmatched. The germline CDR1 and CDR2 sequences are MNHNY and SVGAGI (reference sequence).

A remark on this clone: An end of the junction differs from the germline gene, which may be a read error. The chain carries TRBV30 and TRBJ2-7; 8 nucleotides align to TRBD1. Germline CDR1 is GTSNPN and CDR2 is SVGIG (reference sequence). The CDR3 sequence is 11 residues long. The CDR3 region has the DNA TGTGCCTGGACAGGGGGCTCTTTAATCATCTTC. The encoded protein is CAWTGGSLIIF.

This clone has ten or more counts. The chain employs TRBV24-1 and TRBJ1-1; D not certain. This CDR3 comprises 17 residues. CDR1 is KGHDR, CDR2 SFDVKD, per germline. Trimming took off 4 bases at V and 0 bases at J, with 17 bases between the two ends. This CDR3 reads CATSEGSGVDLNTEAFF. CDR3 DNA: TGTGCCACCAGTGAAGGCTCTGGAGTCGACTTGAACACTGAAGCTTTCTTT.

This chain links TRBV12-3 or TRBV12-4 with TRBJ1-1, with 10 bases aligning to TRBD1. J lost 5 bases, V lost 5 bases, and 2 bases had no gene match. The CDR3 contains 13 residues. Here the CDR3 reads CASSRQGATEAFF. The CDR3 DNA reads TGTGCCAGCAGTCGACAGGGGGCAACTGAAGCTTTCTTT.

This clone showed up just once. The V gene is TRBV19, the J gene TRBJ2-7; 8 bases fit TRBD1. Germline CDR1 is LNHDA and CDR2 is SQIVND (reference sequence). The trim removed 6 bases at V and 3 bases at J, leaving 4 bases unmatched. The CDR3 loop spans 13 amino acids. The CDR3 protein is CASSRTGSYEQYF. The CDR3 bases are TGTGCCAGTAGCAGGACAGGGAGCTACGAGCAGTACTTC.

In its sample, this clone was seen a few times. The chain employs TRBV4-3 and TRBJ2-3; 10 positions agree with TRBD2. Germline V CDR1 and CDR2: LGHNA, YSLEER. V lost 0 bases, J lost 4 bases, and 4 bases stayed unmatched. The CDR3 extends over 16 amino acids. The CDR3 nucleotides read TGCGCCAGCAGCCAAGAGAGAACTAGCGGGGCAGATACGCAGTATTTT. Its protein product is CASSQERTSGADTQYF.

The rearrangement joins TRBV28 to TRBJ1-2; 10 nucleotides agree with TRBD1. The trim removed 5 bases at V and 8 bases at J, leaving 23 bases unmatched. The CDR3 loop spans 19 amino acids. Germline values: CDR1 MDHEN, CDR2 SYDVKM. CDR3 in DNA: TGTGCCAGCAGTCCAGGTGGGGGGACAGGGGTAGCCTTTTGGATAGGCTACACCTTC. Protein: CASSPGGGTGVAFWIGYTF.

The rearrangement links TRBV7-5 to TRBJ2-7; the table names TRBD2, a call not compared with the DNA. TRBV7-5 is deemed a pseudogene. This CDR3 contains 13 residues. The CDR3 loop is CARSFPGSYEQYF. The CDR3 DNA follows: TGTGCCAGAAGCTTCCCGGGATCCTACGAGCAGTACTTC.

The chain couples TRBV5-1 to TRBJ2-6, with D possibly TRBD2 on 5 matching bases. The V gene's germline CDR1 is SGHRS and CDR2 YFSETQ. The CDR3 consists of 16 residues. Trimming stripped 5 bases from V and 0 bases from J, with 12 bases between. Written as DNA, the CDR3 is TGCGCCAGCAGTCTAGGACTGTTCTCTGGGGCCAACGTCCTGACTTTC. It translates to CASSLGLFSGANVLTF.

The rearrangement joins TRBV5-4 to TRBJ2-1; 8 nucleotides align to TRBD1. CDR1 is SGHNT, CDR2 YYREEE, per germline (reference sequence). This CDR3 comprises 16 residues. V shed 4 bases, J shed 8 bases, and the junction held 14 bases outside the gene matches. The CDR3 region has the DNA TGTGCCAGCAGCCCGCCGGGCAGGGGGCCCCACGATGAGCAGTTCTTC. Protein product: CASSPPGRGPHDEQFF. Full variable domain (outside the CDR3, taken from reference TRBV5-4 and TRBJ2-1): ETGVTQSPTHLIKTRGQQVTLRCSSQSGHNTVSWYQQALGQGPQFIFQYYREEENGRGNFPPRFSGLQFPNYSSELNVNALELDDSALYLCASSPPGRGPHDEQFFGPGTRLTVL.

The rearrangement uses TRBV30 and TRBJ2-5, with 10 bases that match TRBD1. Germline trimming cut 8 bases from V and 3 bases from J; bases unmatched to any gene: 6. This CDR3 has 13 amino acids. CDR1 and CDR2 from the germline V gene are GTSNPN and SVGIG (reference sequence). The CDR3 spells CAGLTGGEETQYF. In DNA, the CDR3 is TGTGCCGGACTGACAGGGGGCGAAGAGACCCAGTACTTC.

This chain connects TRBV5-5 to TRBJ1-4; TRBD1 matches at 8 bases. The CDR3 consists of 15 residues. The germline V gene has CDR1 SGHKS and CDR2 YYEKEE (reference sequence). With 4 bases clipped from V and 4 bases from J, the junction kept 6 bases outside the gene matches. The CDR3 DNA reads as TGTGCCAGCAGCGGCCGGACAGGGAATAATGAAAAACTGTTTTTT. It encodes CASSGRTGNNEKLFF. The full variable domain, completed using reference TRBV5-5 and TRBJ1-4, is DAGVTQSPTHLIKTRGQQVTLRCSPISGHKSVSWYQQVLGQGPQFIFQYYEKEERGRGNFPDRFSARQFPNYSSELNVNALLLGDSALYLCASSGRTGNNEKLFFGSGTQLSVL.

This chain links TRBV20-1 with TRBJ2-3, with 10 bases aligning to TRBD1. Germline V gives CDR1 DFQATT, CDR2 SNEGSKA (reference sequence). V trimming: 3 bases; J trimming: 4 bases; junction bases outside the gene matches: 7. This CDR3 comprises 15 residues. This CDR3 reads CSASWGTGAADTQYF. The CDR3 DNA sequence: TGCAGTGCTAGTTGGGGGACAGGGGCGGCAGATACGCAGTATTTT.